These 32 T cell receptor beta chains were all obtained from the same sample, sequenced in a study of T cells expressing NK-cell markers. TCRdb reprocessed the 5' RACE reads, keeping one entry per CDR3 protein, no DNA. Its clone listing holds some 450,000 distinct CDR3 sequences. The specimen was blood T cells: a sorted CD56 or NKG2C T cell subset, CD4+ or CD8+ T cells, or bulk PBMC T cells (not recorded which). Receptor source: a woman aged 18-69 years in good health.

This sequence joins TRBV7-9 and TRBJ2-1; as DNA is missing, the TRBD1 call by TCRdb cannot be tested. The CDR3 is made up of 17 amino acids. The germline V gene encodes CDR1 SEHNR and CDR2 FQNEAQ (reference sequence). This CDR3 is CASSLLGDPGGYNEQFF.

The CDR3: CASSQDRQSHEQFF. This chain connects TRBV14 to TRBJ2-1. This CDR3 is 14 amino acids long. In germline, CDR1 is SGHDN, CDR2 FVKESK.

The chain links TRBV19 to TRBJ2-1; no DNA is available, so the TRBD1 call from TCRdb remains unchecked. The CDR3 consists of 15 residues. Germline-derived CDR1 and CDR2 are LNHDA and SQIVND (reference sequence). The CDR3 is CASSIAGGFGDEQFF. Full variable domain (missing parts from reference TRBV19 and TRBJ2-1): DGGITQSPKYLFRKEGQNVTLSCEQNLNHDAMYWYRQDPGQGLRLIYYSQIVNDFQKGDIAEGYSVSREKKESFPLTVTSAQKNPTAFYLCASSIAGGFGDEQFFGPGTRLTVL.

The chain recombines TRBV4-1 with TRBJ2-1. Germline V gene data show CDR1 as MGHRA and CDR2 as YSYEKL. The CDR3 has 16 amino acids. CDR3 amino acids: CASSQDPPFSYNEQFF.

The chain joins TRBV4-3 to TRBJ2-4; TCRdb returns TRBD1, unconfirmable since there is no DNA. This CDR3 comprises 17 residues. Per the germline V gene, CDR1 is LGHNA and CDR2 is YSLEER. The CDR3 here is CASSQDGTGTAKNIQYF.

The chain couples TRBV4-1 to TRBJ2-1; as DNA is missing, the TRBD2 call by TCRdb cannot be tested. CDR1 MGHRA and CDR2 YSYEKL come from the germline V gene. The CDR3 has 15 amino acids. CDR3: CASSPSGLRYNEQFF.

The chain is built from TRBV7-9 and TRBJ2-3; TCRdb names TRBD1, which stays unverified in the absence of DNA. This CDR3 region has 15 residues. CDR1 SEHNR and CDR2 FQNEAQ come from the germline V gene (reference sequence). CDR3 sequence: CASCPYGTSLDTQYF.

The chain carries TRBV4-3 and TRBJ1-1. The CDR3 has 13 amino acids. Germline lookup yields CDR1 LGHNA and CDR2 YSLEER. This chain's CDR3 is CASRADGNTEAFF.

This sequence joins TRBV6-1 and TRBJ1-1; TCRdb lists TRBD1, though no DNA is available to test this call. The CDR3 consists of 17 residues. Germline values: CDR1 MNHNS, CDR2 SASEGT. CDR3 residues: CARFDGGAGFMNTEAFF.

The rearrangement uses TRBV7-2 and TRBJ2-3. Germline lookup yields CDR1 SGHTA and CDR2 FQGNSA. This CDR3 region has 13 residues. The CDR3 spells CASSLYTADTQYF.

The chain is built from TRBV9 and TRBJ2-4. The germline V gene encodes CDR1 SGDLS and CDR2 YYNGEE. The CDR3 length is 14 residues. CDR3 residues: CASSGFDGKNIQYF.

This chain joins TRBV7-2 and TRBJ1-2; the D call from TCRdb, TRBD1, cannot be confirmed without DNA. The CDR3 loop spans 15 amino acids. Looked up from germline, CDR1 is SGHTA and CDR2 is FQGNSA. CDR3 protein: CASSFLGAQLYGYTF.

The gene calls are TRBV27 and TRBJ1-5. Germline CDR1 and CDR2: MNHEY and SMNVEV (reference sequence). The CDR3 covers 14 residues. This chain's CDR3 is CASSELDGNQPQHF.

The CDR3 loop is CSVVGSGGVGEQFF. The chain has TRBV29-1 and TRBJ2-1; TCRdb names TRBD2, which stays unverified in the absence of DNA. This CDR3 region has 14 residues. Per germline, CDR1 SQVTM and CDR2 ANQGSEA.

CDR3 sequence reads: CASSLGGDRGYEQYF. The chain has TRBV5-4 and TRBJ2-7; the D call from TCRdb, TRBD1, cannot be confirmed without DNA. CDR3 length equals 15 residues. The germline V gene encodes CDR1 SGHNT and CDR2 YYREEE (reference sequence).

The genes are TRBV6-2 or TRBV6-3 and TRBJ2-1; TCRdb calls TRBD2, which cannot be checked without DNA. The CDR3 sequence is 20 residues long. CDR1 is MNHEY and CDR2 is SVGEGT in the germline V gene. CDR3 region: CASSYSRWGRAGGPLNEQFF.

V is TRBV11-2 and J is TRBJ2-3; TCRdb outputs TRBD1, but without DNA this stays unchecked. Per germline, CDR1 SGHAT and CDR2 FQNNGV. This CDR3 is 12 amino acids long. The CDR3 loop is CASRGVKDTQYF.

V gene TRBV12-3 or TRBV12-4 combines with J gene TRBJ2-3. The CDR3 length is 12 residues. CDR3 residues: CASRMVDDTQYF.

The rearrangement links TRBV3-1 to TRBJ2-7; absent DNA, TCRdb's TRBD1 call cannot be checked. The CDR3 runs to 16 residues. Germline V gene sequence: CDR1 LGHDT, CDR2 YNNKEL (reference sequence). The CDR3 region is CASSQDRLAGYYEQYF.

This chain uses TRBV12-3 or TRBV12-4 with TRBJ2-7; lacking DNA, the TRBD2 call made by TCRdb goes unchecked. There are 14 residues in the CDR3. The CDR3: CASSFWEESVEQYF.

The chain joins TRBV6-2 or TRBV6-3 to TRBJ2-4; without DNA, the TCRdb call of TRBD1 cannot be checked. The CDR3 is 15 amino acids. Per the germline V gene, CDR1 is MNHEY and CDR2 is SVGEGT. The CDR3 loop reads CASSYSRGAVNIQYF.

V usage is TRBV15 and J usage is TRBJ1-1; TCRdb's D call, TRBD1, is unchecked because there is no DNA. The CDR3 contains 17 residues. Looked up from germline, CDR1 is LNHNV and CDR2 is YYDKDF (reference sequence). CDR3 residues: CATCSRDRVVMNTEAFF. The whole variable domain, remainder taken from reference TRBV15 and TRBJ1-1, is DAMVIQNPRYQVTQFGKPVTLSCSQTLNHNVMYWYQQKSSQAPKLLFHYYDKDFNNEADTPDNFQSRRPNTSFCFLDIRSPGLGDTAMYLCATCSRDRVVMNTEAFFGQGTRLTVV.

The chain is built from TRBV19 and TRBJ2-6; there is no DNA to check the TCRdb D call of TRBD2. The CDR3 is made up of 18 amino acids. The germline V gene encodes CDR1 LNHDA and CDR2 SQIVND (reference sequence). CDR3: CATGEGLAGASGANVLTF. Together with reference TRBV19 and TRBJ2-6, the CDR3 gives the full variable domain: DGGITQSPKYLFRKEGQNVTLSCEQNLNHDAMYWYRQDPGQGLRLIYYSQIVNDFQKGDIAEGYSVSREKKESFPLTVTSAQKNPTAFYLCATGEGLAGASGANVLTFGAGSRLTVL.

The genes are TRBV5-4 and TRBJ2-1; the TCRdb D gene call, TRBD2, has no DNA to confirm it. This CDR3 is 14 amino acids long. In germline, CDR1 is SGHNT, CDR2 YYREEE (reference sequence). The CDR3 loop is CASSLGSLANEQFF.

The chain links TRBV19 to TRBJ1-6; TCRdb names TRBD1, which stays unverified in the absence of DNA. Per the germline V gene, CDR1 is LNHDA and CDR2 is SQIVND (reference sequence). The CDR3 is made up of 13 amino acids. CDR3 in amino acids: CASSSTVSSPLHF.

V usage is TRBV20-1 and J usage is TRBJ2-7; TCRdb names TRBD1, which stays unverified in the absence of DNA. The germline V gene encodes CDR1 DFQATT and CDR2 SNEGSKA (reference sequence). The length of the CDR3 is 18 residues. The CDR3 protein is CSARTRDRGGSLTYEQYF.

The chain uses TRBV7-9 and TRBJ2-3; the D gene TCRdb calls, TRBD1, cannot be checked with no DNA. CDR1 SEHNR and CDR2 FQNEAQ come from the germline V gene (reference sequence). The CDR3 runs 16 residues. The CDR3 spells CASSSPRGPITDTQYF.

This sequence joins TRBV9 and TRBJ2-3; the TCRdb D gene call, TRBD1, has no DNA to confirm it. This CDR3 region has 15 residues. Per the germline V gene, CDR1 is SGDLS and CDR2 is YYNGEE. The CDR3: CASSESGPPTDTQYF.

The chain joins TRBV15 to TRBJ1-6; the TCRdb call, TRBD1, lacks DNA for checking. The germline V gene has CDR1 LNHNV and CDR2 YYDKDF (reference sequence). The CDR3 spans 14 residues. CDR3 region: CATRGASYNSPLHF. Filled out from reference TRBV15 and TRBJ1-6, the complete variable domain reads DAMVIQNPRYQVTQFGKPVTLSCSQTLNHNVMYWYQQKSSQAPKLLFHYYDKDFNNEADTPDNFQSRRPNTSFCFLDIRSPGLGDTAMYLCATRGASYNSPLHFGNGTRLTVT.

The chain employs TRBV12-3 or TRBV12-4 and TRBJ2-1. The CDR3 totals 14 residues. The chain's CDR3 is CASSFSLAYNEQFF.

V gene TRBV19 combines with J gene TRBJ1-1; TCRdb selects TRBD1, and the lack of DNA leaves this call unchecked. The CDR3 length is 13 residues. From germline, CDR1 is LNHDA and CDR2 SQIVND (reference sequence). This CDR3 is CATTGPVNTEAFF.

The chain combines TRBV20-1 with TRBJ1-1. Germline V lookup: CDR1 DFQATT, CDR2 SNEGSKA (reference sequence). The CDR3 runs to 11 residues. The chain's CDR3 is CSVIRNTEAFF.